The 18 T cell receptor beta chains presented below share a single source sample, sequenced in a study of blood T cell repertoires in COVID-19. Repertoires were generated with immunoSEQ multiplex PCR, while TCRdb's copy carries only in-frame clones and drops some. The sample lists 300,000 to 450,000 clones, more than 75% occurring once. Specimen: peripheral blood. The receptor source for this set is a human donor with acute or convalescent COVID-19. The donor label of this sample is uncertain.

This chain joins TRBV18 and TRBJ2-1, with TRBD2 matching over 12 bases. This CDR3 is 19 amino acids long. Germline CDR1 is KGHSH and CDR2 is LQKENI. With 5 bases clipped from V and 0 bases from J, the junction kept 11 bases outside the gene matches. The CDR3 DNA follows: TGTGCCAGCTCAATCCCAACTAGCGGGAGGTATGCCTCCTACAATGAGCAGTTCTTC. Its protein product is CASSIPTSGRYASYNEQFF.

The gene calls are TRBV3-1 (or the pseudogene TRBV3-2) and TRBJ1-4, with TRBD1 identical over 9 bases. The CDR3 is made up of 16 amino acids. J gave up 4 bases and V 3 bases, and 6 bases lay outside the gene matches. Germline V gene lookup returns CDR1 LGHDT and CDR2 YNNKEL (reference sequence). CDR3 in DNA: TGTGCCAGCAGCCAGCGCACGACAGGGGGTAATGAAAAACTGTTTTTT. It encodes CASSQRTTGGNEKLFF.

This chain joins TRBV5-1 and TRBJ2-1; D is possibly TRBD1 (6 bases). CDR1 SGHRS and CDR2 YFSETQ come from the germline V gene. This CDR3 region has 16 residues. Trimming left V 4 bases short and J 0 bases short, with 14 bases between. The CDR3 DNA reads as TGCGCCAGCAGCCCGTATGGACAGAGCTCCTACAATGAGCAGTTCTTC. It specifies CASSPYGQSSYNEQFF.

This chain uses TRBV6-2 or TRBV6-3 with TRBJ2-7; 9 bases fit TRBD2. This CDR3 has 14 amino acids. V dropped 3 bases and J dropped 7; count of bases not matched to a gene: 7. From germline, CDR1 is MNHEY and CDR2 SVGEGT. This chain's CDR3 is CASSYSGSLREQYF. The CDR3 coding sequence is TGTGCCAGCAGTTATAGCGGGAGTTTGAGGGAGCAGTACTTC.

The genes are TRBV6-5 and TRBJ1-2, with D unresolved. The CDR3 consists of 13 residues. Germline CDR1 MNHEY, CDR2 SVGAGI. With 7 bases removed from V and 7 bases from J, the gap between germline ends came to 16 bases. The CDR3 is CASTRESHAGYTF. Written as DNA, the CDR3 is TGTGCCAGCACCCGGGAATCCCATGCTGGCTACACCTTC.

V usage is TRBV27 and J usage is TRBJ1-6; TRBD1 might be the D (5 bases). CDR3 length: 16 residues. CDR1 and CDR2 from the germline V gene are MNHEY and SMNVEV (reference sequence). V was cut by 2 bases and J by 5 bases, with 13 bases left in between. The CDR3: CASSLSAGQHNSPLHF. The CDR3 bases are TGTGCCAGCAGTTTAAGTGCAGGGCAACATAATTCACCCCTCCACTTT.

This chain links TRBV19 with TRBJ1-4; 12 nucleotides align to TRBD1. Germline trimming cut 6 bases from V and 8 bases from J; bases unmatched to any gene: 7. This CDR3 has 15 amino acids. Germline lookup yields CDR1 LNHDA and CDR2 SQIVND (reference sequence). CDR3 sequence (DNA): TGTGCCAGTAGGACCTCCGGGACAGGGGGCGAAAAACTGTTTTTT. Translation: CASRTSGTGGEKLFF.

This rearrangement joins TRBV2 to TRBJ1-3; D call uncertain. CDR3 length: 12 amino acids. Germline loops: CDR1 SNHLY, CDR2 FYNNEI. The ends were cut back, 6 bases at V and 4 bases at J, with 7 bases in the middle. CDR3 nucleotide sequence: TGTGCCAGCAGCGTACAAGGAAACACCATATATTTT. Protein product: CASSVQGNTIYF. The full variable domain, rest sourced from reference TRBV2 and TRBJ1-3, is EPEVTQTPSHQVTQMGQEVILRCVPISNHLYFYWYRQILGQKVEFLVSFYNNEISEKSEIFDDQFSVERPDGSNFTLKIRSTKLEDSAMYFCASSVQGNTIYFGEGSWLTVV.

This chain links TRBV5-4 with TRBJ1-5, with D perhaps TRBD1 (5 bases). The CDR3 totals 13 residues. V dropped 5 bases and J dropped 8 bases, with 14 bases sitting between them. CDR1 and CDR2 from the germline V gene are SGHNT and YYREEE (reference sequence). Here the CDR3 reads CASSVDPGKPQHF. CDR3 coding DNA: TGTGCCAGCAGTGTGGACCCAGGGAAGCCCCAGCATTTT.

The V call is TRBV6-5, the J call TRBJ2-7; D is perhaps TRBD2 (5 bases). CDR3 length: 14 amino acids. V was clipped by 6 bases and J by 4 bases, with 16 bases between them. In germline, CDR1 is MNHEY, CDR2 SVGAGI. CDR3 loop: CASSPPGKPYEQYF. The CDR3 nucleotides read TGTGCCAGCAGCCCACCGGGGAAGCCTTACGAGCAGTACTTC.

The chain is built from TRBV18 and TRBJ1-4; 8 bases line up with TRBD1. The V segment lost 5 bases and the J segment 7 bases; nucleotides outside the gene matches: 6. The CDR3 is made up of 14 amino acids. From germline, CDR1 is KGHSH and CDR2 LQKENI. Here the CDR3 reads CASSADRVVEKLFF. The CDR3 DNA sequence: TGTGCCAGCTCAGCGGACAGGGTAGTTGAAAAACTGTTTTTT. Complete variable domain (other parts from reference TRBV18 and TRBJ1-4): NAGVMQNPRHLVRRRGQEARLRCSPMKGHSHVYWYRQLPEEGLKFMVYLQKENIIDESGMPKERFSAEFPKEGPSILRIQQVVRGDSAAYFCASSADRVVEKLFFGSGTQLSVL.

This clone was counted at least ten times. J is TRBJ1-1 and V is TRBV30; unclear D gene. The CDR3 totals 17 residues. Trimming cost V 0 bases and J 7 bases, with 24 bases left between them. Germline-derived CDR1 and CDR2 are GTSNPN and SVGIG (reference sequence). This chain's CDR3 is CAWSVLGRAPEDHEAFF. The DNA for the CDR3 is TGTGCCTGGAGTGTACTAGGGAGGGCCCCGGAGGATCATGAAGCTTTCTTT.

The chain combines TRBV5-1 with TRBJ2-1; the D is unclear. The CDR3 spans 14 residues. Germline V gives CDR1 SGHRS, CDR2 YFSETQ. Deletions cut 0 bases from V and 12 bases from J, with 16 bases between. CDR3: CASSLARNGVGQFF. The CDR3 nucleotides read TGCGCCAGCAGCTTGGCCCGTAACGGTGTCGGGCAGTTCTTC.

The rearrangement links TRBV3-1 (or the pseudogene TRBV3-2) to TRBJ2-2; D may be TRBD1 (6 bases). V was shortened by 6 bases and J by 1 base, with 12 bases between the two germline ends. The germline CDR1 and CDR2 sequences are LGHDT and YNNKEL (reference sequence). The CDR3 is 15 amino acids. The CDR3 sequence: CASRPGHLNTGELFF. The DNA of the CDR3 is TGTGCCAGCAGACCGGGACACCTGAACACCGGGGAGCTGTTTTTT.

The chain is built from TRBV2 and TRBJ2-5; 10 bases align to TRBD1. V trimming: 5 bases; J trimming: 5 bases; junction bases outside the gene matches: 2. The CDR3 is 13 amino acids. Germline lookup yields CDR1 SNHLY and CDR2 FYNNEI. Written as DNA, the CDR3 is TGTGCCAGCAGTCGGGACAGGGGTGAGACCCAGTACTTC. It specifies CASSRDRGETQYF.

The rearrangement joins TRBV10-3 to TRBJ1-3; D is possibly TRBD1 (6 bases). CDR3 size: 15 residues. V dropped 2 bases and J dropped 4 bases, with 12 bases sitting between them. Germline values: CDR1 ENHRY, CDR2 SYGVKD. CDR3 sequence reads: CAISERGATGNTIYF. DNA for the CDR3: TGTGCCATCAGTGAGCGGGGGGCAACAGGAAACACCATATATTTT.

The chain employs TRBV7-2 and TRBJ2-3; D remains unclear. Trimming left V 5 bases short and J 4 bases short, with 16 bases between. CDR1 and CDR2 from the germline V gene are SGHTA and FQGNSA. The CDR3 is made up of 15 amino acids. The CDR3 loop is CASSPPRRGPDTQYF. CDR3 coding DNA: TGTGCCAGCAGCCCTCCTCGTCGTGGGCCAGATACGCAGTATTTT.

V usage is TRBV29-1 and J usage is TRBJ2-5; 9 bases match TRBD1. This CDR3 has 15 residues. The V gene end was trimmed by 3 bases and the J gene end by 2 bases; junction bases not matched to a gene: 7. CDR1 and CDR2 from the germline V gene are SQVTM and ANQGSEA. CDR3 DNA sequence: TGCAGCGTTGAGCTTAACAGGGGGCGACAAGAGACCCAGTACTTC. Its protein product is CSVELNRGRQETQYF.